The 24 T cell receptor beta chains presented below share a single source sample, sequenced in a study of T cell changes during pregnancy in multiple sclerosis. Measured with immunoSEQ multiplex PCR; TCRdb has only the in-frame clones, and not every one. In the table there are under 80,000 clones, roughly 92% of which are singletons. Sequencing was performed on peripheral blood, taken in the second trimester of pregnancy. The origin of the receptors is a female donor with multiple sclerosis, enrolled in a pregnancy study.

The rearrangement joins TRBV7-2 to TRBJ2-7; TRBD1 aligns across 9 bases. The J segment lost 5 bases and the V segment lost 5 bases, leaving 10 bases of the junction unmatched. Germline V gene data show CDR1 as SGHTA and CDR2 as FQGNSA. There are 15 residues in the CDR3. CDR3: CASSPWGQGGHEQYF. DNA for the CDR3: TGTGCCAGCAGCCCTTGGGGACAGGGCGGGCACGAGCAGTACTTC.

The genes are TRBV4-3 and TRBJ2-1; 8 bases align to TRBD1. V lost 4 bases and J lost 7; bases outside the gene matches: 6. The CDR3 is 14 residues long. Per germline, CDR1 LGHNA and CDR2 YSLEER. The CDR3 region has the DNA TGCGCCAGCAGCCTGGACAGGGAAGGGAATGAGCAGTTCTTC. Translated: CASSLDREGNEQFF.

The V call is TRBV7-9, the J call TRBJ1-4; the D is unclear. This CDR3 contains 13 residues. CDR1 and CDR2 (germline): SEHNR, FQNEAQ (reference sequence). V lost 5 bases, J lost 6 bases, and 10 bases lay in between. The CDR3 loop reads CASSPRAYEKLFF. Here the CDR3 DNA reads TGTGCCAGCAGCCCGAGGGCCTATGAAAAACTGTTTTTT.

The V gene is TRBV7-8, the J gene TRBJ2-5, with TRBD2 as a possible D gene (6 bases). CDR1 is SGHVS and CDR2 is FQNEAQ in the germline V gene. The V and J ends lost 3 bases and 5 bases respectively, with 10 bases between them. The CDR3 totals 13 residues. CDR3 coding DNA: TGTGCCAGCAGCTTGGGACTGCGGGAGACCCAGTACTTC. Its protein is CASSLGLRETQYF.

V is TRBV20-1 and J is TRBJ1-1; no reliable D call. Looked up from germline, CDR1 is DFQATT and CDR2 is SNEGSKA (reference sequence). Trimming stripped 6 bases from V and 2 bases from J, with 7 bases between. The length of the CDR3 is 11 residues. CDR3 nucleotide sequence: TGCAGTGCCCTGAGAAACACTGAAGCTTTCTTT. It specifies CSALRNTEAFF.

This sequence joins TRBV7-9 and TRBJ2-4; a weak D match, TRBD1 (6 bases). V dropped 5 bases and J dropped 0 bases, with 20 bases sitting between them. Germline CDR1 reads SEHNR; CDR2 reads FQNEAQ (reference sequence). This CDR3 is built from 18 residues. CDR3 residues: CASSVGDFRGIAKNIQYF. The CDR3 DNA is TGTGCCAGCAGCGTAGGGGATTTCAGGGGAATAGCCAAAAACATTCAGTACTTC.

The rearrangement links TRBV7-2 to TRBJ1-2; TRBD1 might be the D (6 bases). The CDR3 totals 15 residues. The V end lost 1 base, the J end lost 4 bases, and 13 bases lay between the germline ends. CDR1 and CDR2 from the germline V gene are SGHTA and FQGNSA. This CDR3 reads CASSLEAGAGYGYTF. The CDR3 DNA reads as TGTGCCAGCAGCTTAGAGGCGGGGGCTGGCTATGGCTACACCTTC.

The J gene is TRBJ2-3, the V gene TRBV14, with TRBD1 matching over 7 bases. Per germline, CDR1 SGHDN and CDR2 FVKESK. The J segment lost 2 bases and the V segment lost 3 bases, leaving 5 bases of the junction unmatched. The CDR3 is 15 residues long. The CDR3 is CASSQLDRNTDTQYF. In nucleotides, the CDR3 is TGTGCCAGCAGCCAGTTGGACAGGAACACAGATACGCAGTATTTT.

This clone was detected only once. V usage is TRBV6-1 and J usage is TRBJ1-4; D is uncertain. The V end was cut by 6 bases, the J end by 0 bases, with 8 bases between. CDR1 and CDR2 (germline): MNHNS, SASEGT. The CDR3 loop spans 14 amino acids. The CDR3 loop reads CASSLLTTNEKLFF. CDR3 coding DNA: TGTGCCAGCAGCCTCTTAACAACTAATGAAAAACTGTTTTTT.

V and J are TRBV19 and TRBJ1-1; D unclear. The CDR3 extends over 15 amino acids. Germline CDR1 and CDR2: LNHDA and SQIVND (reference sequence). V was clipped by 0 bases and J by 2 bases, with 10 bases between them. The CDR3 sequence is CASSIDSHPNTEAFF. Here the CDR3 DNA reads TGTGCCAGTAGTATAGATTCACACCCAAACACTGAAGCTTTCTTT.

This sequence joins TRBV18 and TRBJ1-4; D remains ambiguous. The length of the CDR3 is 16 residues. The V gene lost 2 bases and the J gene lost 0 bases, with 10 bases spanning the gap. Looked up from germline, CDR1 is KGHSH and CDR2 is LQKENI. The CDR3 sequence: CASSPELRATNEKLFF. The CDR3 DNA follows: TGTGCCAGCTCACCAGAGTTGCGAGCAACTAATGAAAAACTGTTTTTT.

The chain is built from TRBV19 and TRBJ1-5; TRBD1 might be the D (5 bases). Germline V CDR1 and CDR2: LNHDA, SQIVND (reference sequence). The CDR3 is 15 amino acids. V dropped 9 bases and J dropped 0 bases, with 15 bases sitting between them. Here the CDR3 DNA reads TGTGCCAGCCGACGGGACTTTTATAGCAATCAGCCCCAGCATTTT. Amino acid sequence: CASRRDFYSNQPQHF. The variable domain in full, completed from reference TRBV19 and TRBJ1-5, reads DGGITQSPKYLFRKEGQNVTLSCEQNLNHDAMYWYRQDPGQGLRLIYYSQIVNDFQKGDIAEGYSVSREKKESFPLTVTSAQKNPTAFYLCASRRDFYSNQPQHFGDGTRLSIL.

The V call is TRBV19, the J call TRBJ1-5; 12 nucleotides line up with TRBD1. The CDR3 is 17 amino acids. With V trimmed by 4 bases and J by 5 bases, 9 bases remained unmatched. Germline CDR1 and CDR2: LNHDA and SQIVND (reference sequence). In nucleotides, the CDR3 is TGTGCCAGTAGTAACGTTGGGACAGGGGGCCGAGATCAGCCCCAGCATTTT. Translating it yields CASSNVGTGGRDQPQHF. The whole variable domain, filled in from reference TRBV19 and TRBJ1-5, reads DGGITQSPKYLFRKEGQNVTLSCEQNLNHDAMYWYRQDPGQGLRLIYYSQIVNDFQKGDIAEGYSVSREKKESFPLTVTSAQKNPTAFYLCASSNVGTGGRDQPQHFGDGTRLSIL.

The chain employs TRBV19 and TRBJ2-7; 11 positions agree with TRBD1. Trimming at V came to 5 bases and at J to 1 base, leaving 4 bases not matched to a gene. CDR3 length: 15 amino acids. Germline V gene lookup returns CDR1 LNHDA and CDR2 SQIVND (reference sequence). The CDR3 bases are TGTGCCAGTAGTCCCGGACAGGGGGCGTCCTACGAGCAGTACTTC. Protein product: CASSPGQGASYEQYF. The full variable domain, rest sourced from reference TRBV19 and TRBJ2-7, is DGGITQSPKYLFRKEGQNVTLSCEQNLNHDAMYWYRQDPGQGLRLIYYSQIVNDFQKGDIAEGYSVSREKKESFPLTVTSAQKNPTAFYLCASSPGQGASYEQYFGPGTRLTVT.

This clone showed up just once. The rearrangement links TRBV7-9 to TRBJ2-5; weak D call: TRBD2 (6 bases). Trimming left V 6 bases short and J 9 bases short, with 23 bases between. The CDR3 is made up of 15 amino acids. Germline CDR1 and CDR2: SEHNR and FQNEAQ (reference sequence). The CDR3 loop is CASRPTVAGSGAQYF. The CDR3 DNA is TGTGCCAGCAGACCAACTGTTGCGGGCTCGGGGGCCCAGTACTTC.

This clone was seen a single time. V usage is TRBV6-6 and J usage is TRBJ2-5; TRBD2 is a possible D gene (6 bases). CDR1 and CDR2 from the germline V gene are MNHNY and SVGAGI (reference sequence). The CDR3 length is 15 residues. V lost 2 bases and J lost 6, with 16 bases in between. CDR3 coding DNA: TGTGCCAGCAGTTACGACAGAGGAGGGATGAAGACCCAGTACTTC. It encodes CASSYDRGGMKTQYF.

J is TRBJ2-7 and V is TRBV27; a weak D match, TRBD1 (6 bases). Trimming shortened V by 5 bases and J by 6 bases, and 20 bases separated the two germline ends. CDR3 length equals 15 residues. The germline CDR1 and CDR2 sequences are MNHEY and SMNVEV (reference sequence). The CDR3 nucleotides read TGTGCCAGCAGTCCCCTCGCTCCGACAGGCCGCGAGCAGTACTTC. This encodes CASSPLAPTGREQYF.

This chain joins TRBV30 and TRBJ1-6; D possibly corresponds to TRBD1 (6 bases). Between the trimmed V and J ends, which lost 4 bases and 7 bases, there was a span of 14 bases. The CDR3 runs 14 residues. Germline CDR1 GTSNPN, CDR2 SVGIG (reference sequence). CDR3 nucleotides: TGTGCCTGGAAGGGGGGGGTTGAGAATTCACCCCTCCACTTT. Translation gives CAWKGGVENSPLHF.

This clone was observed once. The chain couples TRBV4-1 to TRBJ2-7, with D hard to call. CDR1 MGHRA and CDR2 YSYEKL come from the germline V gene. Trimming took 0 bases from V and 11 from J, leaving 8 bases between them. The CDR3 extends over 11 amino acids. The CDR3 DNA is TGCGCCAGCAGCCAAGATAGAGTGAAGTACTTC. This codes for CASSQDRVKYF.

The CDR3 bases are TGTGCCAGCAGCCCCGTGTCGGACAGCCAAGAGACCCAGTACTTC. Translating gives CASSPVSDSQETQYF. The V call is TRBV7-3, the J call TRBJ2-5; D possibly corresponds to TRBD1 (6 bases). V dropped 5 bases and J dropped 1 base, with 14 bases sitting between them. The CDR3 loop spans 15 amino acids. The germline V gene has CDR1 SGHTA and CDR2 FQGTGA.

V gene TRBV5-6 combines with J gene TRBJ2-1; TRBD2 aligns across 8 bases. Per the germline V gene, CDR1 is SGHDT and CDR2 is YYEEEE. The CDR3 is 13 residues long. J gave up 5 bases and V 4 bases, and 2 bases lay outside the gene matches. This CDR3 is CASSTGLDNEQFF. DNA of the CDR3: TGTGCCAGCAGCACGGGACTAGACAATGAGCAGTTCTTC.

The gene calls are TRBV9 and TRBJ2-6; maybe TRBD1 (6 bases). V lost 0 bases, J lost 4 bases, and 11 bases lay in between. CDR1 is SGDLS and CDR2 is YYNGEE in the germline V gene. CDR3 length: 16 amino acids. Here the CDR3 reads CASSVVRGSGANVLTF. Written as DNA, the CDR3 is TGTGCCAGCAGCGTAGTAAGGGGGTCGGGGGCCAACGTCCTGACTTTC.

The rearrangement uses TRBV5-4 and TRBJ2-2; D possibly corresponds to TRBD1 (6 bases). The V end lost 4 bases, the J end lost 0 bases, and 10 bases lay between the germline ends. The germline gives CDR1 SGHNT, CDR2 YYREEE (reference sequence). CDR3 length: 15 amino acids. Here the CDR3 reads CASSPQGSNTGELFF. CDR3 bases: TGTGCCAGCAGCCCCCAGGGGTCGAACACCGGGGAGCTGTTTTTT.

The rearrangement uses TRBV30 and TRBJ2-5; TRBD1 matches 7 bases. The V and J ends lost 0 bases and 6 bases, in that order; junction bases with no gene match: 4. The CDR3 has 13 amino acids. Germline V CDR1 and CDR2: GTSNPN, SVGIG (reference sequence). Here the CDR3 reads CAWSVGTVKTQYF. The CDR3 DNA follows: TGTGCCTGGAGTGTAGGGACAGTAAAGACCCAGTACTTC. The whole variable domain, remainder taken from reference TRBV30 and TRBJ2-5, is SQTIHQWPATLVQPVGSPLSLECTVEGTSNPNLYWYRQAAGRGLQLLFYSVGIGQISSEVPQNLSASRPQDRQFILSSKKLLLSDSGFYLCAWSVGTVKTQYFGPGTRLLVL.